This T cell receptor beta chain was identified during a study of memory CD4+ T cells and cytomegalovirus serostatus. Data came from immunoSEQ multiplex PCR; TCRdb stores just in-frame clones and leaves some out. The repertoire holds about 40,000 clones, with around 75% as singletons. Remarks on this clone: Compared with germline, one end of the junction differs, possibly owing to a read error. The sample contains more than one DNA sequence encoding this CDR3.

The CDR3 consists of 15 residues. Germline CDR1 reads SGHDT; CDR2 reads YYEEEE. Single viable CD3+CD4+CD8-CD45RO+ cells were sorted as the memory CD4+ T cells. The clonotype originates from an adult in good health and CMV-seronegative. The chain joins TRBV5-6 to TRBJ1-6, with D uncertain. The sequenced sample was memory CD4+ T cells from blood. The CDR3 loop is CASSLGAGYLSPLHF. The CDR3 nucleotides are TGTGCCAGCAGCTTGGGTGCCGGGTACCTATCACCCCTTCACTTT.